This T cell receptor (beta chain) emerged from a study of a mutant IDH1 vaccine in newly diagnosed glioma. About the study: The initiation of vaccination occurred 4-6 weeks after radiotherapy alone, or with temozolomide cycles. Treated patients, averaging approximately 40 years, were roughly 60% male and roughly 38% female.

This CDR3 is 16 amino acids long. The germline CDR1 and CDR2 sequences are PRHDT and FYEKMQ (reference sequence). V lost 1 base and J lost 0, with 7 bases in between. The study, taken as a whole, reports: Immune responses arising from the vaccine appeared in about 93% of patients.

Profiling relied on immunoSEQ multiplex PCR, and the TCRdb table lists in-frame clones only, not all of them. The sample contains tens of thousands of clones, about four fifths of which appear only once. As to time point: week 35, safety follow-up. Topical imiquimod was applied with each vaccine dose, which held 300 ug of mutant IDH1 20-mer peptide. Each astrocytoma in the donors was new, WHO grade 3 or 4, IDH1-mutant and ATRX-lost. In this sample, this clone is medium-sized (0.01 to 0.1%). The antigen remains unidentified. The chain combines TRBV13 with TRBJ2-6; no clear D gene. The TCR sequence derives from a woman between 40 and 55 years old with glioma. Some clones in this sample may be carry-over from other donors' samples. Here the sequenced sample was PBMCs, taken from a glioma patient whose treatment included an IDH1 peptide vaccine. The CDR3 bases are TGTGCCAGCAGCTTAGAGGCCTTCTCTGGGGCCAACGTCCTGACTTTC. It codes for CASSLEAFSGANVLTF.